Below, one T cell receptor beta chain is given with its context. Its antigen remains unknown. Trimming removed 4 bases from V and 7 bases from J, with 17 bases in between. The germline V gene encodes CDR1 SGHNT and CDR2 YYREEE (reference sequence). The CDR3 covers 14 residues. The data originate from a study of T cell clonotyping in hematopoietic cell transplantation. Notes on the study in general: Pathologically expanded recipient clonotypes increased progressively from day 30 to day 180 as diversity fell. CD4 and CD8 repertoire contributions could not be separated without sorting. Higher Inverse Simpson Index values in graft donor and pretransplant recipient predicted broader posttransplant TCR diversity.

Sequenced by immunoSEQ multiplex PCR; TCRdb stores in-frame clones only, minus some. The sample has several thousand clones, approximately 94% seen once. This clonotype was obtained from a male patient aged 60 to 75 who had an allogeneic stem cell transplant from an unrelated donor, so T cells may come from the graft donor. Some clones in this sample may be carry-over from other donors' samples. The sequencing here drew on peripheral blood mononuclear cells, taken 30 days after allogeneic stem cell transplant. V is TRBV5-4 and J is TRBJ1-1; TRBD1 might be the D (6 bases). The CDR3 is CASSLGQRRGEAFF. The CDR3 DNA is TGTGCCAGCAGCCTAGGACAGCGACGGGGTGAAGCTTTCTTT.